The rows below give T cell receptor beta chains drawn from one sample of a study of cytomegalovirus exposure and HLA in healthy donors. Assay: immunoSEQ multiplex PCR; the TCRdb copy retains only in-frame clones and omits some. The table for this sample gives about 130,000 clones. Sample: PBMCs. Every receptor here comes from a woman aged 60-70 years in good health and CMV-seronegative. Each CDR3 is given with its conserved first and last residue. D genes are given only for firm matches.

D	V	J	DNA	CDR3
.	TRBV5-6	TRBJ1-5	TGTGCCAGCAGAGACAGGACCAAGTATAGCAATCAGCCCCAGCATTTT	CASRDRTKYSNQPQHF
TRBD1	TRBV5-6	TRBJ2-7	TGTGCCAGCAGCTTAAATCAGGGGGCCCGCTACGAGCAGTACTTC	CASSLNQGARYEQYF
TRBD1	TRBV6-5	TRBJ2-7	TGTGCCAGCAGAGAGGTTCGGACAGGAGCCTACGAGCAGTACTTC	CASREVRTGAYEQYF
.	TRBV19	TRBJ1-5	TGTGCCAGTAGTATTTTGGGGGGTGGGAGCGGTCAGCCCCAGCATTTT	CASSILGGGSGQPQHF
TRBD1	TRBV7-8	TRBJ2-1	TGTGCCAGCAGCTTATTCCGGGACAGGGGTTACAATGAGCAGTTCTTC	CASSLFRDRGYNEQFF
TRBD2	TRBV6-6	TRBJ2-1	TGTGCCAGCAGTTACTTCGTTAGCGGGGGTTATGAGCAGTTCTTC	CASSYFVSGGYEQFF
TRBD1	TRBV5-1	TRBJ2-1	TGCGCCAGCAGCTTGGTTACAGGGGATGAGCAGTTCTTC	CASSLVTGDEQFF
.	TRBV6-5	TRBJ2-7	TGTGCCAGCAGTTATCGACTTGCCTACGAGCAGTACTTC	CASSYRLAYEQYF
.	TRBV9	TRBJ1-1	TGTGCCAGCAGCGCGGTGGCTGGGCCCACTGAAGCTTTCTTT	CASSAVAGPTEAFF
.	TRBV5-1	TRBJ2-2	TGCGCCAGCAGCCCACGTCCCGAGCATAACACCGGGGAGCTGTTTTTT	CASSPRPEHNTGELFF
.	TRBV5-4	TRBJ2-2	TGTGCCAGCAGCTCGAAGACAGGCACCGGGGAGCTGTTTTTT	CASSSKTGTGELFF
.	TRBV19	TRBJ2-7	TGTGCCAGTAGAAATACCGGGACCTACGAGCAGTACTTC	CASRNTGTYEQYF
.	TRBV18	TRBJ2-2	TGTGCCAGCTCACCGTCTGGCGGGGGCCCGAACACCGGGGAGCTGTTTTTT	CASSPSGGGPNTGELFF
TRBD1	TRBV7-3	TRBJ2-7	TGTGCCAGTAGCTTAACTCCGACAGGGATCTACGAGCAGTACTTC	CASSLTPTGIYEQYF
.	TRBV10-3	TRBJ1-1	TGTGCCATCAGTGGAGGAAGGAACACTGAAGCTTTCTTT	CAISGGRNTEAFF
TRBD2	TRBV5-1	TRBJ2-1	TGCGCCAGCAGGTCTAGCGGGAGCTCCTACAATGAGCAGTTCTTC	CASRSSGSSYNEQFF
.	TRBV27	TRBJ1-5	TGTGCCAGCAGTTTAGGTAAAGGGGAAGTTCGAAATAGCAATCAGCCCCAGCATTTT	CASSLGKGEVRNSNQPQHF
TRBD1	TRBV5-1	TRBJ1-2	TGCGCCAGCAGCTTGGCACTGGACAGGGTTGGGGGCTACACCTTC	CASSLALDRVGGYTF
TRBD1	TRBV19	TRBJ1-6	TGTGCCAGTAGTCCAGCGACAGGGAGTCTAAGTTCACCCCTCCACTTT	CASSPATGSLSSPLHF
.	TRBV10-3	TRBJ2-2	TGTGCCACCCAGATTAGCGGGAACACCGGGGAGCTGTTTTTT	CATQISGNTGELFF
.	TRBV4-1	TRBJ1-1	TGCGCCAGCAGCCGAGAAGGGGTGATTACTGAAGCTTTCTTT	CASSREGVITEAFF
.	TRBV15	TRBJ1-5	TGTGCCACCAGCAGAGATCCCAGTCAGCCCCAGCATTTT	CATSRDPSQPQHF
.	TRBV5-1	TRBJ2-3	TGCGCCAGCAGCTTGGCCGCAGGGTCAACAGATACGCAGTATTTT	CASSLAAGSTDTQYF
.	TRBV11-2	TRBJ2-7	TGTGCCAGCAGCCCCGCGGGGTTTTTGCGGGCCGAGCAGTACTTC	CASSPAGFLRAEQYF
TRBD2	TRBV28	TRBJ2-7	TGTGCCAGCTACGCGACTAGCGGGGGCCGAAGCTCCTACGAGCAGTACTTC	CASYATSGGRSSYEQYF
TRBD1	TRBV28	TRBJ1-1	TGTGCCAGCAGTCTCAGCGACAGGGTCGCTGAAGCTTTCTTT	CASSLSDRVAEAFF
.	TRBV27	TRBJ2-1	TGTGCCAGCAGTTTAACGGGTGCATACTACTACAATGAGCAGTTCTTC	CASSLTGAYYYNEQFF
.	TRBV6-4	TRBJ1-2	TGTGCCAGCAGTGAGAGGGGGTCGGAATCTCTCTATGGCTACACCTTC	CASSERGSESLYGYTF
.	TRBV5-4	TRBJ1-5	TGTGCCAGCAGCTTGGACCTCCGGGAGACCCAGCATTTT	CASSLDLRETQHF
TRBD2	TRBV4-1	TRBJ2-1	TGCGCCAGCAGCCAAGATCCGTCGGGCGGGAGGGCCCTGGAGCAGTTCTTC	CASSQDPSGGRALEQFF
TRBD2	TRBV7-3	TRBJ2-1	TGTGCCAGCAGCCCCCCTCCCAGCGGGAGGCCTGAAAGCTCCTACAATGAGCAGTTCTTC	CASSPPPSGRPESSYNEQFF
TRBD1	TRBV5-5	TRBJ2-1	TGTGCCAGCAATTTCGGGACAGCCTACAATGAGCAGTTCTTC	CASNFGTAYNEQFF
.	TRBV5-1	TRBJ2-3	TGCGCCAGCAGCTTGGGAAGGACAGACCCTAGCACAGATACGCAGTATTTT	CASSLGRTDPSTDTQYF
TRBD1	TRBV6-5	TRBJ2-7	TGTGCCAGCAGTTACTCGAAAGGACAGGGTTACGAGCAGTACTTC	CASSYSKGQGYEQYF
.	TRBV5-1	TRBJ2-5	TGCGCCAGCAGCCCGACAGGACTCCAAGAGGCCCAGTACTTC	CASSPTGLQEAQYF